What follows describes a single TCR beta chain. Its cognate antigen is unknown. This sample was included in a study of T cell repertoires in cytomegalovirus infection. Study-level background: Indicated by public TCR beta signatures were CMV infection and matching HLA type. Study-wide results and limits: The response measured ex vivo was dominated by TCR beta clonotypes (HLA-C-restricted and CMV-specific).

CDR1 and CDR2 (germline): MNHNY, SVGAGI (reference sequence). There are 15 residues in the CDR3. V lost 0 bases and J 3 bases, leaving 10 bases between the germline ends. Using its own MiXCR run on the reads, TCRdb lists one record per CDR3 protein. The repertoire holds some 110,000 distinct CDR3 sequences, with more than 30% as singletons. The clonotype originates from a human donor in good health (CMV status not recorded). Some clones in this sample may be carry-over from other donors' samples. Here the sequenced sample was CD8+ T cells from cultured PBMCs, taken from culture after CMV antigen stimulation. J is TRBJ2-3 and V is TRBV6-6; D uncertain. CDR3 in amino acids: CASSYSTVGTDTQYF. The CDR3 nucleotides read TGTGCCAGCAGTTACTCGACCGTAGGGACAGATACGCAGTATTTT.